The T cell receptor beta chain described here comes from a study of regulatory T cells in long-lasting Graves disease. Study-level points and caveats: Persistent Graves' patients showed less TCR diversity than newly diagnosed ones. More public clonotypes were shared by persistent patients (about 2,700) than by new patients (roughly 1,000).

This clonotype was detected ten times or more. Its antigen is undetermined. In building TCR beta libraries, iRepertoire HTBI primers were used together with Arm-PCR of CDR3 regions. TCRdb recomputed calls from the multiplex PCR reads with MiXCR, one row per CDR3 protein. The table includes approximately 350,000 distinct CDR3 sequences, 10% to 15% detected once. Documented time point: newly diagnosed GD, antithyroid drugs for less than 3 months. RNA isolated from PBMCs was used to make the TCR library. Peripheral blood, about 9 milliliters of it, was drawn into EDTA tubes. The CDR3 covers 16 residues. Trimming cost V 4 bases and J 0 bases, with 15 bases left between them. CDR1 and CDR2 from the germline V gene are LGHNA and YSLEER. The same sample was also used in a study of T cells in Graves' hyperthyroidism and ophthalmopathy. That report notes: The HTBI primer set was used in a first-round RT-PCR of the TCR CDR3.

The receptor was derived from a woman younger than 30 with Graves disease. The chain uses TRBV4-3 and TRBJ1-1; D gene uncertain. The specimen was peripheral blood mononuclear cells (PBMCs), collected at new diagnosis, from a patient treated with antithyroid drugs. The DNA for the CDR3 is TGCGCCAGCAGCCTGGGGATGTCGTCTTTGAACACTGAAGCTTTCTTT. This translates into CASSLGMSSLNTEAFF.